This T cell receptor (beta chain) was found in a study of PD-1 blockade in classical Hodgkin lymphoma (dated by TCRdb to the early 2020s). About the study as a whole: Nivolumab dosing was 3 mg/kg intravenously every 2 weeks, continuing until either disease progression or unacceptable toxicity. To define a peripheral blood immune signature of response to PD-1 blockade in classical Hodgkin lymphoma, the study combined TCR beta sequencing with CyTOF.

On the study overall, not on this receptor specifically: Only a single clinical trial cohort was studied, and what caused the repertoire differences, possibly disease activity or prior therapy, remained undefined. Newly diagnosed patients were reported to have lower baseline TCR diversity than healthy donors, and relapsed/refractory patients were reported to have lower baseline TCR diversity still. Trial patients with a complete response had baseline diversity similar to that of newly diagnosed patients, while partial responders and progressors had significantly lower diversity. A significant rise by C4D1 was seen in CD4+ but not CD8+ TCR diversity (p=0.0027 vs p=0.16), with the rise being most apparent in complete responders (p=0.02). Patients starting nivolumab less than 1 year after ASCT had lower diversity and were excluded from later analyses to avoid confounding by immune reconstitution.

Note on this clone: There is no known antigen for this receptor. Base quality data are lacking; no much larger clone is found one base away.

The Qiagen DNeasy kit was used to extract genomic DNA both from unsorted PBMCs and from the negatively selected CD4+ and CD8+ fractions. TCR beta CDR3 regions were amplified by immunoSEQ multiplex PCR using primers annealing to V and J segments. A synthetic immune receptor repertoire was used to minimize amplification bias, and any remaining bias was removed computationally after sequencing. Under the source paper's analysis protocol: Custom Python scripts were used to quantify repertoire diversity as the Shannon entropy index. Unsorted, CD4+ and CD8+ repertoires were analyzed separately, except for combined analyses in which CD4+ and CD8+ sequences were merged in silico. A clone counted as expanded when the clone's frequency after treatment rose at least 2-fold relative to C1D1, and clones undetected at baseline were given a pseudocount of 0.5. Singleton clones were defined as clones with 0 or 1 copy at C1D1, and non-singleton clones were defined as clones with 2 or more copies. Clones expanded in unsorted samples were assigned a CD4+, CD8+ or unknown annotation through matching of protein sequences in sorted samples from the same patient. Wilcoxon tests on paired samples were used to test diversity changes from C1D1 to C4D1. This immuneACCESS table, as held by TCRdb, lists in-frame sequences with V and J called but not all clones. Of the missing ones, under half trace to an unresolved V gene in checked studies; the others have no known cause. V and J calls plus clone size are reproduced from that table; the DNA served to infer D and trimming. Across this sample there are some 6,800 clones, with 76% seen only once. The top ten constitute 46% of the sample.

According to the germline V gene (reference sequence), CDR1 reads LNHDA and CDR2 reads SQIVND. Taken from cysteine to phenylalanine, the CDR3 has 16 residues. The sequence is cut down to CDR3 DNA, 48 bases in frame from base 1. V is clipped by 4 bases and J by 8 bases, and the sequence between their germline boundaries is 21 bases long. The sample's time point, from its label and the paper: cycle 2 day 1 (C2D1) of nivolumab. Every trial patient had relapsed after autologous stem cell transplantation, and cohorts A, B and C differed in prior brentuximab vedotin exposure. A total of around 60 patients with relapsed/refractory classical Hodgkin lymphoma made up the trial cohort, and each patient's best overall response was complete response, partial response or progressive disease. Single-agent nivolumab was administered to trial patients in the multi-cohort phase II CheckMate 205 trial. An independent review committee assessed best overall response using the 2007 International Working Group response criteria. Trial PBMCs were obtained immediately prior to nivolumab initiation (C1D1) and on therapy at cycle 2 day 1 and cycle 4 day 1. Peripheral blood was collected in 8 mL Vacutainer Cell Preparation Tubes, from which PBMCs were isolated by centrifugation and then cryopreserved.

Sequenced material: peripheral blood mononuclear cells (PBMCs), taken before the second cycle of nivolumab. The sequence joins TRBV19 to TRBJ2-1, with the D gene too uncertain to name. This TCR came from a human donor with classical Hodgkin lymphoma. The CDR3 in this case is CASSTRPNLPGDEQFF. The DNA sequence reads TGTGCCAGTAGTACCCGACCGAACCTCCCTGGTGATGAGCAGTTCTTC. The CDR3 plus the reference TRBV19 and TRBJ2-1 genes for the other parts give the full variable domain: DGGITQSPKYLFRKEGQNVTLSCEQNLNHDAMYWYRQDPGQGLRLIYYSQIVNDFQKGDIAEGYSVSREKKESFPLTVTSAQKNPTAFYLCASSTRPNLPGDEQFFGPGTRLTVL.